This T cell receptor (beta chain) originates from a study of PD-L1 blockade in urothelial cancer. For the study at large: Dosed intravenously at 1,200 mg every 3 weeks, atezolizumab was initiated by patients at some point between 2013 and 2014. Male sex and bladder-origin urothelial cancer characterized most of the roughly 29 patients. Analyses were performed on blood at 3 weeks after treatment start (the second dose) and at 6 weeks.

Noted time point: peripheral blood 6 weeks after treatment start. Patients each gave 1 to 8 samples, pretreatment and on-treatment. This table comes from immunoSEQ multiplex PCR, and its TCRdb copy is limited to in-frame clones, with some not included. Of under 150,000 clones listed, roughly 89% are singletons. The germline V gene encodes CDR1 SEHNR and CDR2 FQNEAQ (reference sequence). V lost 5 bases, J lost 13 bases, and 10 bases stayed unmatched. The CDR3 runs 13 residues. The sequences come from PBMCs, collected around atezolizumab (anti-PD-L1) treatment. The chain joins TRBV7-9 to TRBJ2-1; 8 bases are a match to TRBD1. This TCR was recovered from a man aged 60 to 69 with urothelial cancer. The DNA for the CDR3 is TGTGCCAGCAGCCAGGGGACAGGTATCCACCAGTTCTTC. Translated, it gives CASSQGTGIHQFF.